Presented here are 13 T cell receptor beta chains from one specimen sequenced in a study of blood T cell repertoires in COVID-19. The assay was immunoSEQ multiplex PCR, and TCRdb's table has in-frame clones only and misses some. Among some 200,000 clones, 80% to 90% were seen once, and the ten largest hold around 6.5%. Sequences were obtained from peripheral blood. All receptors come from a man of 80 years or more with acute or convalescent COVID-19.

The DNA of the CDR3 is TGCGCCAGCAGCTTGCAGGTGATGAACACTGAAGCTTTCTTT. This gives the protein CASSLQVMNTEAFF. This chain links TRBV5-1 with TRBJ1-1; D gene unclear. Trimming took 1 base from V and 0 from J, leaving 7 bases between them. There are 14 residues in the CDR3. CDR1 SGHRS and CDR2 YFSETQ come from the germline V gene.

V usage is TRBV2 and J usage is TRBJ2-1, with a tentative D call TRBD1 (6 bases). There are 12 residues in the CDR3. V lost 1 base, J lost 15 bases, and 13 bases lay in between. The germline V gene encodes CDR1 SNHLY and CDR2 FYNNEI. The CDR3 sequence is CASSEDGTRPFF. The CDR3 DNA reads TGTGCCAGCAGTGAAGACGGGACAAGACCGTTCTTC.

V gene TRBV2 combines with J gene TRBJ1-2; D perhaps matches TRBD1 (5 bases). Trimming cost V 6 bases and J 0 bases, with 14 bases left between them. CDR1 is SNHLY, CDR2 FYNNEI, per germline. This CDR3 spans 15 amino acids. The CDR3 loop reads CASRSFQGTNYGYTF. The DNA for the CDR3 is TGTGCCAGCAGATCATTCCAGGGAACTAACTATGGCTACACCTTC.

The chain uses TRBV19 and TRBJ2-5; D call uncertain. Germline CDR1 LNHDA, CDR2 SQIVND (reference sequence). V was clipped by 6 bases and J by 1 base, with 9 bases between them. This CDR3 region has 13 residues. CDR3 in amino acids: CASRSYPQETQYF. The CDR3 DNA follows: TGTGCCAGTAGGTCCTACCCCCAAGAGACCCAGTACTTC.

The CDR3: CASSPGLAVLGYNEQFF. The CDR3 nucleotides read TGTGCCAGCAGCCCCGGACTAGCGGTCCTAGGATACAATGAGCAGTTCTTC. This chain joins TRBV7-9 and TRBJ2-1; 10 nucleotides align to TRBD2. Germline CDR1 SEHNR, CDR2 FQNEAQ (reference sequence). CDR3 length: 17 amino acids. V shed 5 bases, J shed 4 bases, and the junction held 11 bases outside the gene matches.

This chain joins TRBV4-1 and TRBJ2-7; D not resolved. The germline V gene encodes CDR1 MGHRA and CDR2 YSYEKL. V gave up 0 bases and J gave up 3 bases, with 6 bases separating them. The CDR3 contains 13 residues. CDR3 amino acids: CASSQDFYYEQYF. The CDR3 DNA reads TGCGCCAGCAGCCAAGATTTCTACTACGAGCAGTACTTC.

This clone was found many times. The rearrangement joins TRBV11-3 to TRBJ1-6; maybe TRBD1 (6 bases). This CDR3 has 15 amino acids. V lost 3 bases and J lost 5, with 11 bases in between. Per germline, CDR1 SGHNT and CDR2 YENEEA. The CDR3 region is CASSFRAGDNSPLHF. CDR3 nucleotide sequence: TGTGCCAGCAGCTTTCGGGCAGGGGATAATTCACCCCTCCACTTT.

The chain recombines TRBV18 with TRBJ2-3, with 7 bases lining up with TRBD2. Looked up from germline, CDR1 is KGHSH and CDR2 is LQKENI. CDR3 size: 18 residues. The V gene end was trimmed by 1 base and the J gene end by 0 bases; junction bases not matched to a gene: 10. Here the CDR3 reads CASSPRTGAGASTDTQYF. In DNA, the CDR3 is TGTGCCAGCTCACCACGGACGGGTGCGGGAGCCAGCACAGATACGCAGTATTTT.

As regards this clone: Other DNA sequences in this specimen translate into the identical CDR3. This chain connects TRBV18 to TRBJ1-4; TRBD1 matches 7 bases. V lost 3 bases to trimming and J lost 5 bases; unmatched junction nucleotides: 6. Germline V gene data show CDR1 as KGHSH and CDR2 as LQKENI. The CDR3 sequence is 15 residues long. DNA of the CDR3: TGTGCCAGCTCACCCCGACAGGGAAAAAATGAAAAACTGTTTTTT. Protein: CASSPRQGKNEKLFF.

The genes are TRBV27 and TRBJ1-2; D gene unclear. Germline V gene data show CDR1 as MNHEY and CDR2 as SMNVEV (reference sequence). This CDR3 has 14 residues. V lost 5 bases and J 0 bases, leaving 10 bases between the germline ends. DNA for the CDR3: TGTGCCAGCAGTGCCGCCGGGACTAACTATGGCTACACCTTC. This translates into CASSAAGTNYGYTF.

V and J are TRBV4-1 and TRBJ2-5; D call uncertain. Between the trimmed V and J ends, which lost 1 base and 5 bases, there was a span of 14 bases. Germline V gene data show CDR1 as MGHRA and CDR2 as YSYEKL. The CDR3 loop spans 15 amino acids. The DNA of the CDR3 is TGCGCCAGCAGCCAAGGCGCCAGGTATCGGGAGACCCAGTACTTC. Translating gives CASSQGARYRETQYF.

This clone was counted a few times. The chain combines TRBV28 with TRBJ2-1; 9 positions match TRBD2. CDR3 length: 16 amino acids. Germline CDR1 MDHEN, CDR2 SYDVKM. V dropped 3 bases and J dropped 7; count of bases not matched to a gene: 10. CDR3: CASSLSAGGRGNEQFF. DNA for the CDR3: TGTGCCAGCAGTTTGTCGGCGGGAGGGCGAGGGAATGAGCAGTTCTTC.

The chain uses TRBV19 and TRBJ2-7; perhaps TRBD1 as D (6 bases). Trimming shortened V by 5 bases and J by 7 bases, and 15 bases separated the two germline ends. The CDR3 is 13 residues long. Germline lookup yields CDR1 LNHDA and CDR2 SQIVND (reference sequence). The CDR3 DNA reads TGTGCCAGTAGTGCACAAGTCGGGACAGAGCAGTACGTC. Its translation: CASSAQVGTEQYV.